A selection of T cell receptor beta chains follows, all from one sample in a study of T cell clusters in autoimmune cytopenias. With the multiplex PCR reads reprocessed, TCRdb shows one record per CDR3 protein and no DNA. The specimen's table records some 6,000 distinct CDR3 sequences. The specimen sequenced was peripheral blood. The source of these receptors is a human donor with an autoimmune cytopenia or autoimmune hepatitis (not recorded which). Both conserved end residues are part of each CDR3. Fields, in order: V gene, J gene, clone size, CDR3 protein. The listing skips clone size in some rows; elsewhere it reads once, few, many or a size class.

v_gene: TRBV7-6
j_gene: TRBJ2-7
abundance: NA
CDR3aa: CASSLRRIGGAPYEQYF

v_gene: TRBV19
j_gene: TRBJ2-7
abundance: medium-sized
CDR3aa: CASSIRATSLLYEQYF

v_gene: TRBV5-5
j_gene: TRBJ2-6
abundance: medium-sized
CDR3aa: CASSLDSGANVLTF